This TCR beta chain was sequenced in a study of T cells after yellow fever vaccination. TCRdb ran MiXCR on the 5' RACE reads and lists one entry per CDR3 protein. The table records around 330,000 distinct CDR3 sequences, roughly 4% of them present only once. Germline V gives CDR1 SGHRS, CDR2 YFSETQ. The V and J ends lost 3 bases and 4 bases respectively, with 13 bases between them. This CDR3 has 15 amino acids. This clonotype originated in a man between 18 and 35 years old who received the YFV17D yellow fever vaccine. The sample here was PBMCs, taken on the day of the yellow fever booster vaccination. The genes are TRBV5-1 and TRBJ1-4; no firm D call. Here the CDR3 reads CASSYAYPNNEKLFF. DNA of the CDR3: TGCGCCAGCAGCTACGCTTACCCGAATAATGAAAAACTGTTTTTT.